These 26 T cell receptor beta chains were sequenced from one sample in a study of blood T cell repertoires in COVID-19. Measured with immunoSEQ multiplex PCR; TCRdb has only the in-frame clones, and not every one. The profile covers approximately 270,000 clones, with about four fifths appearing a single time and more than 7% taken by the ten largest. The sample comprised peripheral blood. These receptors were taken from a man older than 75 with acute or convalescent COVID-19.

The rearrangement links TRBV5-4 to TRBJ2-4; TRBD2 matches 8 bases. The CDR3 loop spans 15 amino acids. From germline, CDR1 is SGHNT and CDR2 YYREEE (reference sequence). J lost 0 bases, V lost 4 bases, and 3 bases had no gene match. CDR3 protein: CASSQRELAKNIQYF. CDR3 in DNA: TGTGCCAGCAGCCAGCGGGAGCTAGCCAAAAACATTCAGTACTTC.

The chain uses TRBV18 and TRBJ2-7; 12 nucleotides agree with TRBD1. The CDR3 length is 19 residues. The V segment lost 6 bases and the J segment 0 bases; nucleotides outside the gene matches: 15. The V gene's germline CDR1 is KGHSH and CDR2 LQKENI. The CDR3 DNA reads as TGTGCCAGCTCCCTGGTCCCCGGGACAGGGGGCGGGTTCTCCTACGAGCAGTACTTC. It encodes CASSLVPGTGGGFSYEQYF.

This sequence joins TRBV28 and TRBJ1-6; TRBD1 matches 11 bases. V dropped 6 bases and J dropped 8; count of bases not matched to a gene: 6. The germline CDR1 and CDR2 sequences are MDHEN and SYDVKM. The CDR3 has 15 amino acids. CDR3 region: CASRAGTGGYSPLHF. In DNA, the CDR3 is TGTGCCAGCAGGGCGGGGACAGGGGGATATTCACCCCTCCACTTT.

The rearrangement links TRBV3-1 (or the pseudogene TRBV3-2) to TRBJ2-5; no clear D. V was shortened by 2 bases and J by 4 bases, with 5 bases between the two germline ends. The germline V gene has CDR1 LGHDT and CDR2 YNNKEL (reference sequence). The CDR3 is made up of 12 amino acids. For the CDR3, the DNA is TGTGCCAGCAGCCAATTTCTAGAGACCCAGTACTTC. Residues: CASSQFLETQYF.

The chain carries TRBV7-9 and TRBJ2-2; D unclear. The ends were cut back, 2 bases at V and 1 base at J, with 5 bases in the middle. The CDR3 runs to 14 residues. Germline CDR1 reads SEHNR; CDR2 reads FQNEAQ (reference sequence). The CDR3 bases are TGTGCCAGCAGCTTACACGGGAACACCGGGGAGCTGTTTTTT. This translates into CASSLHGNTGELFF.

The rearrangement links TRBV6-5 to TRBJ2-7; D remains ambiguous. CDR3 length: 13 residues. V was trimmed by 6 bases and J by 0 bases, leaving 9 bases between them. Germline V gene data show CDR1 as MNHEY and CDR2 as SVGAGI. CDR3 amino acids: CASRPPGSYEQYF. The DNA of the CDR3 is TGTGCCAGCAGACCCCCAGGCTCCTACGAGCAGTACTTC.

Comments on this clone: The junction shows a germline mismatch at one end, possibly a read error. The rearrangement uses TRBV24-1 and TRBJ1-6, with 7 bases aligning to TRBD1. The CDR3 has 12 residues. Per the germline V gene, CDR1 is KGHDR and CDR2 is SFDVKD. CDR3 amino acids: CATRRSLDRDVF. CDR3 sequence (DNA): TGTGCCACCAGACGCAGCTTAGACAGGGACGTTTTT.

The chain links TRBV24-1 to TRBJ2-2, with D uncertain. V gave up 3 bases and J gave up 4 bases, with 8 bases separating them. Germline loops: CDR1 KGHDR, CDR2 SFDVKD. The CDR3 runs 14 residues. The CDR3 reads CATSDIRVTGELFF. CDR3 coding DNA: TGTGCCACCAGTGATATCCGGGTCACCGGGGAGCTGTTTTTT.

Here the CDR3 reads CATSDLGQDYGYTF. The CDR3 DNA is TGTGCCACCAGTGATCTGGGACAGGATTATGGCTACACCTTC. V and J are TRBV24-1 and TRBJ1-2, with 8 nucleotides matching TRBD1. The CDR3 is made up of 14 amino acids. J was trimmed by 5 bases and V by 3 bases; bases with no gene match: 4. Germline values: CDR1 KGHDR, CDR2 SFDVKD.

The CDR3 DNA sequence: TGTGCCAGCAGCGGACCGGGACTAGCGGGCACAGATACGCAGTATTTT. Amino acids: CASSGPGLAGTDTQYF. V usage is TRBV21-1 and J usage is TRBJ2-3; the table's TRBD2 call for D was not verified on the DNA. TRBV21-1 is designated a pseudogene. The CDR3 has 16 residues.

The CDR3 nucleotides are TGTGCCAGCAATGGGGCGGGGCAGGTGAACACTGAAGCTTTCTTT. Its translation is CASNGAGQVNTEAFF. The chain employs TRBV6-6 and TRBJ1-1, with TRBD1 as a possible D gene (5 bases). Germline V gives CDR1 MNHNY, CDR2 SVGAGI (reference sequence). V was cut by 7 bases and J by 0 bases, with 15 bases left in between. This CDR3 region has 15 residues.

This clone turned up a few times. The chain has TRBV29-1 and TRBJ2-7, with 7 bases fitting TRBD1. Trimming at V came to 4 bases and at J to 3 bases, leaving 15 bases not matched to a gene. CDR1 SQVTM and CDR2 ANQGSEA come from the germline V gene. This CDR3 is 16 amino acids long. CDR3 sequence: CSVVPGQTHEGYEQYF. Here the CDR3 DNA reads TGCAGCGTTGTACCGGGACAGACCCACGAAGGCTACGAGCAGTACTTC.

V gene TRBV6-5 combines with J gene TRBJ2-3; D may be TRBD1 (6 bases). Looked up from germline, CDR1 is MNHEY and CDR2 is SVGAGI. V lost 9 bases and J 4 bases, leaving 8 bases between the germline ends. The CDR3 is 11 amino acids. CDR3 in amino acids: CASAGADTQYF. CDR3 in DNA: TGTGCCAGTGCAGGGGCAGATACGCAGTATTTT.

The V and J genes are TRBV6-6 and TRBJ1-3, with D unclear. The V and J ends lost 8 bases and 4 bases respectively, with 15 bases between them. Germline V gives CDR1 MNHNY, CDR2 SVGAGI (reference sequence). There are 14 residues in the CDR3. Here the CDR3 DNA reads TGTGCCAGCCTCTCCTCGGGGTCAGGAAACACCATATATTTT. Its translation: CASLSSGSGNTIYF.

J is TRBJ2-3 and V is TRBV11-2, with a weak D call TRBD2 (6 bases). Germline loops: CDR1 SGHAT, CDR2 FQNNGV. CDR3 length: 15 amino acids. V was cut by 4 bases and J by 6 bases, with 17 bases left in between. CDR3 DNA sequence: TGTGCCAGCAGCTCTCCGTCGGGAGTGGGGGATACGCAGTATTTT. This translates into CASSSPSGVGDTQYF.

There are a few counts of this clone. The CDR3 DNA is TGTGCCAGCAGCCCTCGGGACAGCCTCTCCGGGGAGCTGTTTTTT. Residues: CASSPRDSLSGELFF. J is TRBJ2-2 and V is TRBV7-3; the match to TRBD1 covers 7 bases. This CDR3 contains 15 residues. Per germline, CDR1 SGHTA and CDR2 FQGTGA. The ends lost 5 bases at V and 6 bases at J; junction bases unmatched: 9.

The CDR3 nucleotides read TGTGCCAGCAGCCCGCTCGGGACAGGGGGCAATGGCTACACCTTC. It encodes CASSPLGTGGNGYTF. The chain uses TRBV6-5 and TRBJ1-2; TRBD1 matches at 12 bases. CDR3 length: 15 residues. Trimming removed 6 bases from V and 6 bases from J; junction bases left unmatched: 8. The germline V gene has CDR1 MNHEY and CDR2 SVGAGI.

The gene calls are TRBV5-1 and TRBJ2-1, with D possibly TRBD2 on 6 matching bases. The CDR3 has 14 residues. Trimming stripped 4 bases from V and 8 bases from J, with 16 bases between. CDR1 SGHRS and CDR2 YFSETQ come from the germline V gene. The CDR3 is CASSPTGLMDEQFF. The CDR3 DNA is TGCGCCAGCAGCCCCACCGGACTAATGGATGAGCAGTTCTTC.

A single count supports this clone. In DNA form, the CDR3 reads TGTGCCACCAGTGATGGAGGACAGGGATGGACTAATGAAAAACTGTTTTTT. It codes for CATSDGGQGWTNEKLFF. The rearrangement uses TRBV24-1 and TRBJ1-4, with TRBD1 matching over 8 bases. Germline lookup yields CDR1 KGHDR and CDR2 SFDVKD. The CDR3 totals 17 residues. V lost 3 bases and J lost 2; bases outside the gene matches: 7.

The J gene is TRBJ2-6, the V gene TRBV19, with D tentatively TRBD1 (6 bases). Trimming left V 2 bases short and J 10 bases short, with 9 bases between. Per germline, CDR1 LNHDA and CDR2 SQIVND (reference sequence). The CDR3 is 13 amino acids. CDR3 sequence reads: CASSIIQGNVLTF. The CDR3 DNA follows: TGTGCCAGTAGTATAATACAGGGTAACGTCCTGACTTTC.

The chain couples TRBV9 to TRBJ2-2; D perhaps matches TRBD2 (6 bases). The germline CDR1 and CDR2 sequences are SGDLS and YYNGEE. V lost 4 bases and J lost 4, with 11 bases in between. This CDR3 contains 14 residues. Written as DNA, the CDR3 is TGTGCCAGCAGCCCAGGGAGGACCACCGGGGAGCTGTTTTTT. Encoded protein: CASSPGRTTGELFF.

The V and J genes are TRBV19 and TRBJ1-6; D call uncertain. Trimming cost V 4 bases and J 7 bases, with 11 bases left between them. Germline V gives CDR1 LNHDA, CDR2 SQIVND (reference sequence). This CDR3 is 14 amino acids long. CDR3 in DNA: TGTGCCAGTAGTACTCAGACGCGGAATTCACCCCTCCACTTT. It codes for CASSTQTRNSPLHF.

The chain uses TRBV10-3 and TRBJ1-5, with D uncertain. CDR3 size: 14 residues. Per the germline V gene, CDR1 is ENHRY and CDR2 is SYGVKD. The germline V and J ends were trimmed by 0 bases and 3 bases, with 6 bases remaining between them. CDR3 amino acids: CAISESRNNQPQHF. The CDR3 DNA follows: TGTGCCATCAGTGAGTCGAGGAACAATCAGCCCCAGCATTTT.

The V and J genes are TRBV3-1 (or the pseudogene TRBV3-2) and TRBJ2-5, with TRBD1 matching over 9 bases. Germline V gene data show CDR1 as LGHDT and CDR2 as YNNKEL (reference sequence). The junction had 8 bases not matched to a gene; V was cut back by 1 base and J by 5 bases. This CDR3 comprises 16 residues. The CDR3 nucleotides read TGTGCCAGCAGCCAAGGTCTTGGACAGGGGAGGGAGACCCAGTACTTC. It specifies CASSQGLGQGRETQYF.

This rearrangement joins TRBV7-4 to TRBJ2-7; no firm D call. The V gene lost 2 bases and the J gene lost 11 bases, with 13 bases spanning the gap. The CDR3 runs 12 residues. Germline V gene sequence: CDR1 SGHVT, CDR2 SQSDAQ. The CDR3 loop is CASSLIYTLKYF. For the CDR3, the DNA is TGTGCCAGCAGCTTAATCTATACCCTGAAGTACTTC.

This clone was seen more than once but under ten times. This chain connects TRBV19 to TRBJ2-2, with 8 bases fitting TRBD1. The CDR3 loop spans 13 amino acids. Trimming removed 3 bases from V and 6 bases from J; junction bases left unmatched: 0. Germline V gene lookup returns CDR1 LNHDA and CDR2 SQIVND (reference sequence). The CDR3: CASSMDRAGELFF. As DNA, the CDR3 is TGTGCCAGTAGTATGGACAGGGCCGGGGAGCTGTTTTTT.